This TCR beta chain was profiled in a study of radiotherapy plus CTLA-4 blockade in lung cancer. Study-level information: Under 20% of enrolled patients responded objectively, and roughly 31% had disease control. General study results and limits: There was expansion of tumor-derived TCR clones in blood after radiotherapy plus ipilimumab.

Those with chemo-refractory metastatic non-small-cell lung cancer were treated with focal radiation combined with CTLA-4 blockade using ipilimumab. Of note for this clone: The antigen remains undetermined.

Generated by immunoSEQ multiplex PCR, the TCRdb table keeps only in-frame clones and is missing some. Of approximately 28,000 clones in the sample, around 80% were seen once. The source material was peripheral blood, sampled from a patient treated with radiotherapy plus ipilimumab. The TCR sequence derives from a human donor with non-small cell lung cancer that progressed on radiotherapy plus ipilimumab.

CDR3 amino acids: CASSFAGSTEAFF. The CDR3 DNA reads as TGTGCCAGCAGTTTTGCGGGGAGCACTGAAGCTTTCTTT. This rearrangement joins TRBV27 to TRBJ1-1; D is unclear. Trimming shortened V by 3 bases and J by 4 bases, and 9 bases separated the two germline ends. The CDR3 is 13 residues long. CDR1 and CDR2 (germline): MNHEY, SMNVEV (reference sequence).